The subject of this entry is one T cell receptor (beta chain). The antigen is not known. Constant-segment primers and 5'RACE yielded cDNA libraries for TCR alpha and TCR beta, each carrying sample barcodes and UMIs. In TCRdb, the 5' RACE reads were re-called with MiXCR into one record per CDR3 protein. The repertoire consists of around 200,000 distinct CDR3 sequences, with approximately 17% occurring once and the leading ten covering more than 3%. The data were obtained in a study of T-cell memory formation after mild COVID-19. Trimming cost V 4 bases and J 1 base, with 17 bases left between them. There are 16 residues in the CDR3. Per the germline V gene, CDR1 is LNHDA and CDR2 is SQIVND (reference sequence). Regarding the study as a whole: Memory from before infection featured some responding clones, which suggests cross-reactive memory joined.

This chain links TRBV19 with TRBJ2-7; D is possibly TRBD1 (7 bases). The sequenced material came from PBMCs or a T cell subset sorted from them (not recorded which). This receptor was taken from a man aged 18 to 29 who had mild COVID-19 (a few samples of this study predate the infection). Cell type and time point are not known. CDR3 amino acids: CASSRGGGGASYEQYV. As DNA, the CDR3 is TGTGCCAGTAGTAGGGGAGGAGGGGGCGCATCCTACGAGCAGTACGTC.